Below, 17 T cell receptor beta chains from the same sample are listed, as sequenced in a study of monozygotic twins with inflammatory bowel disease. TCRdb reprocessed the 5' RACE reads and reports one entry per CDR3 protein, with no DNA. The sample's table shows over 120,000 distinct CDR3 sequences. The sequencing input was blood. The receptors come from a human donor with ulcerative colitis or Crohn's disease, or a healthy co-twin of an affected twin (not recorded which).

The chain uses TRBV15 and TRBJ2-2; TCRdb returns TRBD1, unconfirmable since there is no DNA. The CDR3 is 16 amino acids. The germline gives CDR1 LNHNV, CDR2 YYDKDF (reference sequence). The CDR3 sequence: CATSSSRGTSPGELFF. The complete variable domain, with remaining parts taken from reference TRBV15 and TRBJ2-2, reads DAMVIQNPRYQVTQFGKPVTLSCSQTLNHNVMYWYQQKSSQAPKLLFHYYDKDFNNEADTPDNFQSRRPNTSFCFLDIRSPGLGDTAMYLCATSSSRGTSPGELFFGEGSRLTVL.

V and J are TRBV28 and TRBJ2-1. The CDR3 extends over 16 amino acids. Germline V CDR1 and CDR2: MDHEN, SYDVKM. The CDR3: CASSFSAGDSYNEQFF.

The V call is TRBV6-1, the J call TRBJ2-7; TCRdb's assignment of TRBD1 cannot be checked, as there is no DNA. The length of the CDR3 is 15 residues. The germline V gene has CDR1 MNHNS and CDR2 SASEGT. The CDR3 sequence is CASRLTGTPNYEQYF.

This chain joins TRBV6-2 or TRBV6-3 and TRBJ2-1; the D call of TRBD1 rests on TCRdb alone, since no DNA is present to check it. Germline V gene data show CDR1 as MNHEY and CDR2 as SVGEGT. The length of the CDR3 is 13 residues. CDR3 loop: CAGRTGGNNEQFF.

The rearrangement joins TRBV5-1 to TRBJ2-5; TCRdb proposes TRBD1, but this gene call is untestable without DNA. Germline assignment: CDR1 SGHRS and CDR2 YFSETQ. The CDR3 is 13 residues long. CDR3 loop: CASSPGEQETQYF.

This chain joins TRBV9 and TRBJ1-5; TCRdb indicates TRBD1, and absent DNA this call remains unverified. CDR1 is SGDLS and CDR2 is YYNGEE in the germline V gene. There are 13 residues in the CDR3. The CDR3 region is CASSVDEGQPQHF. The full variable domain, rest sourced from reference TRBV9 and TRBJ1-5, is DSGVTQTPKHLITATGQRVTLRCSPRSGDLSVYWYQQSLDQGLQFLIQYYNGEERAKGNILERFSAQQFPDLHSELNLSSLELGDSALYFCASSVDEGQPQHFGDGTRLSIL.

The V and J genes are TRBV9 and TRBJ2-7; TCRdb calls TRBD2, which cannot be checked without DNA. The length of the CDR3 is 15 residues. CDR1 is SGDLS and CDR2 is YYNGEE in the germline V gene. This CDR3 is CASSVGASGSGEQYF. The full variable domain, in which reference TRBV9 and TRBJ2-7 provide the parts outside the CDR3, is DSGVTQTPKHLITATGQRVTLRCSPRSGDLSVYWYQQSLDQGLQFLIQYYNGEERAKGNILERFSAQQFPDLHSELNLSSLELGDSALYFCASSVGASGSGEQYFGPGTRLTVT.

V gene TRBV7-8 combines with J gene TRBJ2-7. The CDR3 has 13 amino acids. Germline CDR1 and CDR2: SGHVS and FQNEAQ. The CDR3 spells CASSLRPVYEQYF. The whole variable domain, remainder taken from reference TRBV7-8 and TRBJ2-7, is GAGVSQSPRYKVAKRGQDVALRCDPISGHVSLFWYQQALGQGPEFLTYFQNEAQLDKSGLPSDRFFAERPEGSVSTLKIQRTQQEDSAVYLCASSLRPVYEQYFGPGTRLTVT.

The chain is built from TRBV4-2 and TRBJ2-5. Germline V lookup: CDR1 LGHNA, CDR2 YNFKEQ. The CDR3 runs 14 residues. CDR3: CASSQGGGGETQYF.

The chain employs TRBV5-1 and TRBJ2-6; TCRdb designates TRBD1, a call that cannot be tested without DNA. From germline, CDR1 is SGHRS and CDR2 YFSETQ. There are 16 residues in the CDR3. Here the CDR3 reads CASSVTGPSGANVLTF.

The chain employs TRBV27 and TRBJ2-7; the D gene TCRdb calls, TRBD2, cannot be checked with no DNA. Germline CDR1 and CDR2: MNHEY and SMNVEV (reference sequence). This CDR3 is built from 14 residues. This CDR3 reads CASSTSGHSYEQYF.

The genes are TRBV9 and TRBJ2-1; lacking DNA, the TRBD2 call made by TCRdb goes unchecked. Germline-derived CDR1 and CDR2 are SGDLS and YYNGEE. The CDR3 spans 18 residues. The CDR3: CASSVAPSLAGVGNEQFF.

The chain combines TRBV12-3 or TRBV12-4 with TRBJ2-1. The CDR3 extends over 14 amino acids. The CDR3 loop is CASSLTVLGNEQFF.

The gene calls are TRBV6-6 and TRBJ1-2; there is no DNA to check the TCRdb D call of TRBD1. This CDR3 is built from 14 residues. The germline V gene has CDR1 MNHNY and CDR2 SVGAGI (reference sequence). CDR3 residues: CASRPDRTPYGYTF.

This chain joins TRBV12-3 or TRBV12-4 and TRBJ1-2. This CDR3 is 15 amino acids long. The CDR3 loop reads CASSPRHGPSVGYTF.

The V and J genes are TRBV7-9 and TRBJ2-1; TCRdb's assignment of TRBD2 cannot be checked, as there is no DNA. The CDR3 is made up of 17 amino acids. Germline values: CDR1 SEHNR, CDR2 FQNEAQ (reference sequence). CDR3 region: CASSLLGQDSGRNEQFF.

The gene calls are TRBV10-1 and TRBJ1-3; TCRdb's assignment of TRBD1 cannot be checked, as there is no DNA. Germline lookup yields CDR1 WNHNN and CDR2 SYGVQD (reference sequence). The CDR3 is made up of 18 amino acids. The CDR3 is CASTIPQDYPSSGNTIYF.